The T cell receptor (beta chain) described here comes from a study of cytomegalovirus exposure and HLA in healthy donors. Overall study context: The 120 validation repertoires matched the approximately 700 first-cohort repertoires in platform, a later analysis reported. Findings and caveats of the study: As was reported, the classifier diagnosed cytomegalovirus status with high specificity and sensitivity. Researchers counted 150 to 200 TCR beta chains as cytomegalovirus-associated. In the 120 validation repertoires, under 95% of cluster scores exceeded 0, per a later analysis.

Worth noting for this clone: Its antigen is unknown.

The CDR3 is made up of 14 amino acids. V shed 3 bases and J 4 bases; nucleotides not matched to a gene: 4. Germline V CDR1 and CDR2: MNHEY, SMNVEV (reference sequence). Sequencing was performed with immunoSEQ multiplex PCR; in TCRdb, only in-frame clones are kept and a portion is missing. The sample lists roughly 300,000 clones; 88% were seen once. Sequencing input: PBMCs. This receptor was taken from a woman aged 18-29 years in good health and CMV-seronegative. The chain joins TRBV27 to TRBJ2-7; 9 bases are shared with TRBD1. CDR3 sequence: CASSFSDRGYEQYF. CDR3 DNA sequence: TGTGCCAGCAGTTTTTCGGACAGGGGTTACGAGCAGTACTTC.